This T cell receptor (beta chain) was recorded in a study of OX40 agonist ivuxolimab in advanced cancers. Looking at the study overall: Patients got intravenous ivuxolimab at 0.01 to 10 mg/kg every 2 weeks.

The CDR3 is 14 residues long. Trimming pared 4 bases from V and 0 bases from J, leaving 10 bases between. Germline CDR1 reads SGHVS; CDR2 reads FQNEAQ. Anyone with autoimmune disease history or systemic immunosuppression was excluded. Here immunoSEQ multiplex PCR was the method, and the copy in TCRdb shows in-frame clones only, minus some. The table records roughly 61,000 clones, approximately 90% of them present only once. The sequence was collected from an adult with an advanced solid tumor such as melanoma, head and neck, liver or kidney cancer. Sequenced here: CD4+ or CD8+ T cells sorted from blood, sampled in a trial of the OX40 agonist ivuxolimab. The V and J genes are TRBV7-8 and TRBJ2-7; no firm D call. The CDR3 here is CASSSAENSYEQYF. DNA for the CDR3: TGTGCCAGCAGCTCGGCCGAAAACTCCTACGAGCAGTACTTC.